A single sample is the source of the 7 T cell receptor beta chains below, sequenced in a study of shared clonotypes between healthy human individuals. This table comes from immunoSEQ multiplex PCR, and its TCRdb copy is limited to in-frame clones, with some not included. The sample holds about 2.1 million clones; roughly 91% are singletons and the top ten take more than 1.5%. Cells designated naive CD8 were CD45RO-negative and were positively selected for CCR7, with terminally differentiated effector memory CD45RA+ cells excluded. The specimen was naive CD8+ T cells from PBMCs. Every receptor here comes from a man in his late teens or twenties in good health. Some clones in this sample may be carry-over from other donors' samples.

CDR3 protein: CASSLGGGINEQYF. In DNA, the CDR3 is TGTGCCAGCAGTTTGGGCGGAGGGATCAACGAGCAGTACTTC. The chain employs TRBV27 and TRBJ2-7, with a tentative D call TRBD2 (6 bases). V was clipped by 3 bases and J by 5 bases, with 14 bases between them. This CDR3 comprises 14 residues. Germline values: CDR1 MNHEY, CDR2 SMNVEV (reference sequence).

V is TRBV6-5 and J is TRBJ2-3, with 8 bases aligning to TRBD2. CDR3 length equals 14 residues. Germline V gene sequence: CDR1 MNHEY, CDR2 SVGAGI. After removal of 6 bases from V and 2 bases from J, the junction contained 4 bases not matched to a gene. CDR3 DNA sequence: TGTGCCAGCAGGTCGGGACTAGACACAGATACGCAGTATTTT. Translated: CASRSGLDTDTQYF.

This chain links TRBV11-2 with TRBJ2-7, with D tentatively TRBD2 (5 bases). Germline CDR1 reads SGHAT; CDR2 reads FQNNGV. Trimming cost V 1 base and J 6 bases, with 19 bases left between them. The CDR3 contains 16 residues. The CDR3 sequence: CASSLVLGLGDGEQYF. As DNA, the CDR3 is TGTGCCAGCAGCTTAGTCTTGGGCTTGGGAGATGGCGAGCAGTACTTC.

This chain joins TRBV9 and TRBJ1-1; 8 nucleotides align to TRBD1. This CDR3 region has 16 residues. Per the germline V gene, CDR1 is SGDLS and CDR2 is YYNGEE. With V trimmed by 3 bases and J by 2 bases, 9 bases remained unmatched. The CDR3 reads CASSDAQDRDNTEAFF. CDR3 bases: TGTGCCAGCAGCGATGCCCAGGACAGGGATAACACTGAAGCTTTCTTT.

This CDR3 reads CASQGPTGVYGYTF. Here the CDR3 DNA reads TGTGCCAGCCAGGGGCCAACAGGGGTCTATGGCTACACCTTC. The chain joins TRBV5-6 to TRBJ1-2; 7 nucleotides match TRBD1. This CDR3 comprises 14 residues. Germline CDR1 and CDR2: SGHDT and YYEEEE. Unmatched junction bases numbered 10, after V lost 7 bases and J lost 4 bases.

This clone occurred once. The genes are TRBV27 and TRBJ2-5; 7 bases fit TRBD2. In germline, CDR1 is MNHEY, CDR2 SMNVEV (reference sequence). V lost 1 base to trimming and J lost 5 bases; unmatched junction nucleotides: 7. This CDR3 has 15 residues. In nucleotides, the CDR3 is TGTGCCAGCAGTTTATACACGGGAGGTTTGGAGACCCAGTACTTC. Its protein is CASSLYTGGLETQYF.

The rearrangement uses TRBV28 and TRBJ2-7; 8 nucleotides match TRBD1. J lost 4 bases, V lost 2 bases, and 4 bases had no gene match. This CDR3 contains 14 residues. Per germline, CDR1 MDHEN and CDR2 SYDVKM. As DNA, the CDR3 is TGTGCCAGCAGTTTACAGGGGGCTGTGTACGAGCAGTACTTC. Translating gives CASSLQGAVYEQYF.